Following are 28 T cell receptor beta chains from one sample sequenced in a study of molecular identifiers for immune sequencing clone quantification. TCRdb itself ran the PCR reads through MiXCR, one entry per CDR3 protein. The table shows a few hundred thousand distinct CDR3 sequences, with 24% occurring only once. Sequencing used naive CD8+ T cells from blood, with Jurkat cell RNA spiked in. Subset given: FACS-sorted CD8+CD4-CCR7+CD45RA+ naive T cells. The source is a human donor in good health. Some libraries in this study had Jurkat cell RNA spiked in.

With respect to this clonotype: Relative to the germline gene, one junction end is altered; a read error may explain this. V gene TRBV5-1 combines with J gene TRBJ2-7; perhaps TRBD2 as D (5 bases). Germline V gene sequence: CDR1 SGHRS, CDR2 YFSETQ. The CDR3 is 14 amino acids. The CDR3 coding sequence is TGCGCCAGCAGCTCAGATAGCGTTCCCTACGGGCAGTACTTC. Its protein is CASSSDSVPYGQYF.

The sample holds a few counts of this clonotype. The V and J genes are TRBV6-2 or TRBV6-3 and TRBJ2-1; no definite D call. The CDR3 runs 12 residues. V lost 1 base and J 7 bases, leaving 5 bases between the germline ends. CDR1 MNHEY and CDR2 SVGEGT come from the germline V gene. The CDR3 reads CASSYYANEQFF. CDR3 bases: TGTGCCAGCAGTTACTACGCTAATGAGCAGTTCTTC.

A remark on this clonotype: A much larger clone sits a single nucleotide away, making a read error possible. The V call is TRBV5-1, the J call TRBJ2-5; D is possibly TRBD2 (5 bases). The CDR3 covers 15 residues. In germline, CDR1 is SGHRS, CDR2 YFSETQ. The CDR3, as DNA: TGCGCCTGCAGCTTGGATCCCAGCGGCGAAGAGACCCAGTACTTC. The encoded protein is CACSLDPSGEETQYF.

In this sample, this clonotype turned up a few times. The CDR3 DNA reads TGTGCCAGCAGGGATACAGGGGCGGCTGAAGCTTTCTTT. Translating gives CASRDTGAAEAFF. V gene TRBV14 combines with J gene TRBJ1-1; TRBD1 matches at 7 bases. This CDR3 has 13 residues. The ends lost 6 bases at V and 6 bases at J; junction bases unmatched: 7. Germline values: CDR1 SGHDN, CDR2 FVKESK.

This clonotype has ten or more counts. The chain is built from TRBV7-2 and TRBJ2-3; 12 bases agree with TRBD2. The CDR3 is 16 amino acids. The V segment lost 5 bases and the J segment 9 bases; nucleotides outside the gene matches: 12. Germline assignment: CDR1 SGHTA and CDR2 FQGNSA. The CDR3 region has the DNA TGTGCCAGCAGCGCAACTAGCGGGGGGCCCCTCCACACGCAGTATTTT. Encoded protein: CASSATSGGPLHTQYF.

This clonotype was picked up a small number of times. The rearrangement links TRBV6-5 to TRBJ2-7, with D perhaps matching TRBD1 (6 bases). This CDR3 is 16 amino acids long. The V and J ends lost 2 bases and 2 bases respectively, with 16 bases between them. Per germline, CDR1 MNHEY and CDR2 SVGAGI. In nucleotides, the CDR3 is TGTGCCAGCAGTTACCAGAACCGACAGGCGCCCTACGAGCAGTACTTC. It codes for CASSYQNRQAPYEQYF.

The chain links TRBV13 to TRBJ1-1; D call uncertain. Germline-derived CDR1 and CDR2 are PRHDT and FYEKMQ (reference sequence). The V gene lost 2 bases and the J gene lost 7 bases, with 14 bases spanning the gap. CDR3 size: 14 residues. As DNA, the CDR3 is TGTGCCAGCAGCTTACGCGGGAGCCCATATGAAGCTTTCTTT. This sequence encodes CASSLRGSPYEAFF.

This sequence joins TRBV7-9 and TRBJ2-1; D perhaps matches TRBD2 (5 bases). The CDR3 extends over 17 amino acids. V was trimmed by 5 bases and J by 3 bases, leaving 20 bases between them. The germline CDR1 and CDR2 sequences are SEHNR and FQNEAQ (reference sequence). The CDR3 coding sequence is TGTGCCAGCAGCCCAAGGGCGTCGAGGGCAAACTACAATGAGCAGTTCTTC. Its protein is CASSPRASRANYNEQFF.

The chain uses TRBV15 and TRBJ2-3, with a weak D call TRBD2 (6 bases). V lost 0 bases, J lost 6 bases, and 25 bases lay in between. CDR3 length: 19 residues. Germline V gives CDR1 LNHNV, CDR2 YYDKDF (reference sequence). The CDR3 spells CATSRDPSGLLYLVDTQYF. In DNA, the CDR3 is TGTGCCACCAGCAGAGACCCGAGCGGACTATTATACCTTGTGGATACGCAGTATTTT.

This clonotype was counted ten times or more. The chain carries TRBV7-9 and TRBJ1-1; D is perhaps TRBD1 (5 bases). V was pared by 3 bases and J by 1 base, with 12 bases between. In germline, CDR1 is SEHNR, CDR2 FQNEAQ (reference sequence). The CDR3 loop spans 15 amino acids. CDR3 amino acids: CASSLGQGANTEAFF. CDR3 nucleotide sequence: TGTGCCAGCAGCTTGGGCCAGGGAGCGAACACTGAAGCTTTCTTT.

J is TRBJ2-3 and V is TRBV13; weak D call: TRBD2 (5 bases). Trimming stripped 4 bases from V and 6 bases from J, with 8 bases between. This CDR3 has 12 amino acids. Germline V gene lookup returns CDR1 PRHDT and CDR2 FYEKMQ (reference sequence). This CDR3 is CASSSGKDTQYF. CDR3 nucleotide sequence: TGTGCCAGCAGCTCGGGGAAGGATACGCAGTATTTT.

This clonotype has ten or more counts. V usage is TRBV10-3 and J usage is TRBJ1-5; weak D call: TRBD1 (6 bases). The germline V gene has CDR1 ENHRY and CDR2 SYGVKD. Between the trimmed V and J ends, which lost 3 bases and 5 bases, there was a span of 11 bases. The CDR3 extends over 14 amino acids. DNA of the CDR3: TGTGCCATCAGTGAAGAGGACAGCGATCAGCCCCAGCATTTT. This codes for CAISEEDSDQPQHF.

This clonotype was seen many times. The V and J genes are TRBV4-1 and TRBJ2-2, with no clear D. Germline loops: CDR1 MGHRA, CDR2 YSYEKL. This CDR3 comprises 12 residues. V was trimmed by 4 bases and J by 5 bases, leaving 5 bases between them. CDR3 amino acids: CASSRRTGELFF. CDR3 coding DNA: TGCGCCAGCAGCCGGCGGACCGGGGAGCTGTTTTTT.

A single count supports this clonotype. A single base separates this from a much larger clone, so it may be a read error. Here the CDR3 DNA reads TGTGCCAGCACTTCGATCACAAACACTGAAGCTTTCTTT. Its translation is CASTSITNTEAFF. J is TRBJ1-1 and V is TRBV12-3 or TRBV12-4, with D unclear. Trimming removed 7 bases from V and 2 bases from J, with 11 bases in between. The CDR3 is made up of 13 amino acids.

The count of this clonotype is one. At one end, the junction sequence differs from germline, possibly due to a read error. The chain combines TRBV6-2 or TRBV6-3 with TRBJ2-1; 12 bases map to TRBD2. CDR3 length equals 13 residues. Germline CDR1 and CDR2: MNHEY and SVGEGT. CDR3 sequence: CVSRNGLAGEQFF. The CDR3 coding sequence is TGTGTCAGCAGAAACGGACTAGCGGGGGAGCAGTTCTTC.

The V gene is TRBV20-1, the J gene TRBJ2-7; D may be TRBD1 (5 bases). Germline-derived CDR1 and CDR2 are DFQATT and SNEGSKA (reference sequence). Trimming removed 0 bases at V and 1 base at J, with 10 bases between. The CDR3 is made up of 14 amino acids. CDR3 residues: CSAREHRISYEQYF. The CDR3 coding sequence is TGCAGTGCTAGAGAGCACAGGATTTCCTACGAGCAGTACTTC.

This clonotype was recorded many times. The chain employs TRBV5-6 and TRBJ2-1; D uncertain. This CDR3 has 13 residues. V lost 2 bases and J 4 bases, leaving 7 bases between the germline ends. From germline, CDR1 is SGHDT and CDR2 YYEEEE. The DNA of the CDR3 is TGTGCCAGCAGCTTACTGGATTACAATGAGCAGTTCTTC. Translation: CASSLLDYNEQFF.

This clonotype was seen more than once but under ten times. The chain joins TRBV21-1 to TRBJ2-7; the D segment call TRBD2 is taken from the table without a DNA check. TRBV21-1 is a documented pseudogene. This CDR3 comprises 16 residues. The CDR3 loop reads CASSKKQRRTAREQYF. For the CDR3, the DNA is TGTGCCAGCAGCAAAAAACAGCGGAGGACTGCTCGGGAGCAGTACTTC.

The chain is built from TRBV27 and TRBJ2-5; no definite D call. CDR1 and CDR2 from the germline V gene are MNHEY and SMNVEV (reference sequence). CDR3 length: 14 residues. V was trimmed by 5 bases and J by 0 bases, leaving 10 bases between them. CDR3 residues: CASSPTAYQETQYF. In nucleotides, the CDR3 is TGTGCCAGCAGTCCTACCGCGTACCAAGAGACCCAGTACTTC.

This clonotype has at least ten counts. The chain recombines TRBV12-3 or TRBV12-4 with TRBJ2-3; TRBD2 agrees at 14 bases. J gave up 3 bases and V 7 bases, and 6 bases lay outside the gene matches. There are 16 residues in the CDR3. In DNA form, the CDR3 reads TGTGCCAGCAACCCGGGACTAGCGGGAGCTACAGATACGCAGTATTTT. Its translation: CASNPGLAGATDTQYF.

The sample holds many counts of this clonotype. The CDR3 sequence is CAWSHTGGTEAFF. The CDR3 DNA is TGTGCCTGGAGCCATACAGGGGGCACTGAAGCTTTCTTT. This chain joins TRBV30 and TRBJ1-1; 8 bases map to TRBD1. Germline CDR1 and CDR2: GTSNPN and SVGIG (reference sequence). This CDR3 is 13 amino acids long. Germline trimming cut 3 bases from V and 4 bases from J; bases unmatched to any gene: 4.

This clonotype was seen a handful of times. V and J are TRBV12-3 or TRBV12-4 and TRBJ1-4; D is undetermined. The CDR3 runs 12 residues. V lost 7 bases, J lost 3 bases, and 6 bases lay in between. The CDR3 coding sequence is TGTGCCAGCACTGGCTCTAATGAAAAACTGTTTTTT. It translates to CASTGSNEKLFF.

This clonotype was picked up a small number of times. One end of the junction does not line up with germline, which may come from a read error. The chain is built from TRBV5-1 and TRBJ1-1; no clear D gene. The length of the CDR3 is 14 residues. The germline V gene has CDR1 SGHRS and CDR2 YFSETQ. The CDR3 spells CDSSFRAGNTEAFF. DNA of the CDR3: TGCGACAGCAGCTTTCGGGCAGGGAACACTGAAGCTTTCTTT. Supplemented by reference TRBV5-1 and TRBJ1-1, the full variable domain reads KAGVTQTPRYLIKTRGQQVTLSCSPISGHRSVSWYQQTPGQGLQFLFEYFSETQRNKGNFPGRFSGRQFSNSRSEMNVSTLELGDSALYLCDSSFRAGNTEAFFGQGTRLTVV.

This clonotype was counted at least ten times. At one of its ends the junction is not consistent with the germline gene, which may arise from a read error. The genes are TRBV7-8 and TRBJ1-1; no clear D. CDR1 SGHVS and CDR2 FQNEAQ come from the germline V gene. The CDR3 spans 14 residues. CDR3 nucleotides: TGTGCCAGCAGCCTAGAGGCGGCCTACACTGGAGCTTTCTTT. This encodes CASSLEAAYTGAFF.

As regards this clonotype: An end of the junction does not agree with germline; a read error may underlie this. J is TRBJ2-6 and V is TRBV20-1, with 10 bases matching TRBD2. This CDR3 region has 22 residues. The germline CDR1 and CDR2 sequences are DFQATT and SNEGSKA (reference sequence). The CDR3 DNA reads as TGCAGTGCTAGAGATCTGAGGCTAGCGGGAGACCATCTTCTCTCTGGGGCCAACGTCCCGACTTTC. Protein product: CSARDLRLAGDHLLSGANVPTF.

The chain is built from TRBV5-1 and TRBJ2-2, with D maybe TRBD2 (5 bases). The germline V gene encodes CDR1 SGHRS and CDR2 YFSETQ. CDR3 length: 14 amino acids. The ends were cut back, 4 bases at V and 9 bases at J, with 16 bases in the middle. The CDR3 here is CASSAEGLRRELFF. CDR3 DNA sequence: TGCGCCAGCAGCGCCGAGGGTCTGAGGAGGGAGCTGTTTTTT.

The sample holds many counts of this clonotype. J is TRBJ2-7 and V is TRBV27, with TRBD1 identical over 9 bases. CDR3 length equals 14 residues. From germline, CDR1 is MNHEY and CDR2 SMNVEV (reference sequence). J gave up 4 bases and V 5 bases, and 6 bases lay outside the gene matches. As DNA, the CDR3 is TGTGCCAGCAGTCCCTGGGACAGGGAGTACGAGCAGTACTTC. Amino acids: CASSPWDREYEQYF.

This clonotype was detected many times. The J gene is TRBJ1-3, the V gene TRBV20-1, with a possible D match to TRBD1 (6 bases). The CDR3 consists of 14 residues. Germline CDR1 reads DFQATT; CDR2 reads SNEGSKA (reference sequence). The ends were cut back, 4 bases at V and 7 bases at J, with 17 bases in the middle. The CDR3 loop is CSATAGQLENTIYF. Written as DNA, the CDR3 is TGCAGTGCTACCGCCGGACAGCTCGAGAACACCATATATTTT.